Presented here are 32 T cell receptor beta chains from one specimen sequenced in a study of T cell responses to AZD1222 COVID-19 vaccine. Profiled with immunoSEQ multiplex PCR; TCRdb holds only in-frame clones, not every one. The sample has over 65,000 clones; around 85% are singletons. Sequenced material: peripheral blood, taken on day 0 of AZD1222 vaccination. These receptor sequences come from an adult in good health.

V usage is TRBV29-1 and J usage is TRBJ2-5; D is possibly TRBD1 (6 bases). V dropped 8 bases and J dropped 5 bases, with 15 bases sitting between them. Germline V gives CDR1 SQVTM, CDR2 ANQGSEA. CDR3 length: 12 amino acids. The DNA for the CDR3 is TGCAGCTCCAACAGGGATGGGGAGACCCAGTACTTC. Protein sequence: CSSNRDGETQYF.

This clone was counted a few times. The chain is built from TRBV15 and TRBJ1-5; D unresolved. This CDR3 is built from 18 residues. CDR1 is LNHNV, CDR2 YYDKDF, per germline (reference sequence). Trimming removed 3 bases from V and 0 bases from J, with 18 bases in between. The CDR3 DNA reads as TGTGCCACCAGCAGGGACCCCCCCGCAGGCCCTAGCAATCAGCCCCAGCATTTT. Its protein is CATSRDPPAGPSNQPQHF.

The CDR3 region is CASSPTSGADTQYF. The CDR3 coding sequence is TGTGCCAGCAGCCCGACTAGTGGCGCAGATACGCAGTATTTT. The chain combines TRBV11-3 with TRBJ2-3; tentatively, D is TRBD2 (6 bases). The V end was cut by 5 bases, the J end by 4 bases, with 13 bases between. This CDR3 is built from 14 residues. Germline V lookup: CDR1 SGHNT, CDR2 YENEEA.

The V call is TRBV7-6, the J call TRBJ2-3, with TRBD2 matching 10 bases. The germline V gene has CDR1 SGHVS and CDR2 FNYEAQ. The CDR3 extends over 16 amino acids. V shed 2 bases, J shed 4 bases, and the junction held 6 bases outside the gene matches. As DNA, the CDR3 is TGTGCCAGCAGCTTACTGCTAGCGGGGGCGGCAGATACGCAGTATTTT. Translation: CASSLLLAGAADTQYF.

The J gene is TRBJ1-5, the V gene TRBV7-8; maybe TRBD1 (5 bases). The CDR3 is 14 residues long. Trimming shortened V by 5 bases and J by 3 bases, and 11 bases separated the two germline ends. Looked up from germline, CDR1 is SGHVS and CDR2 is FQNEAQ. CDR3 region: CASSVDSNNQPQHF. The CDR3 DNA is TGTGCCAGCAGCGTAGACAGCAACAATCAGCCCCAGCATTTT.

The DNA for the CDR3 is TGTGCCAGCAGCTTAGACCCTCCGGGACAGGGTACTGGAAACACCATATATTTT. Translated, it gives CASSLDPPGQGTGNTIYF. J is TRBJ1-3 and V is TRBV7-3; the match to TRBD1 covers 9 bases. V dropped 2 bases and J dropped 2; count of bases not matched to a gene: 10. The germline CDR1 and CDR2 sequences are SGHTA and FQGTGA. The CDR3 totals 18 residues.

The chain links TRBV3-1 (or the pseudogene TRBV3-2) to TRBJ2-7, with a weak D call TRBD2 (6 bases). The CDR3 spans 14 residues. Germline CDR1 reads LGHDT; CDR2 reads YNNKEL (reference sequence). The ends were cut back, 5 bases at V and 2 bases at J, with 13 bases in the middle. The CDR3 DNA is TGTGCCAGCAGCTGGAGGGACGGTGCCTACGAGCAGTACTTC. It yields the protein CASSWRDGAYEQYF.

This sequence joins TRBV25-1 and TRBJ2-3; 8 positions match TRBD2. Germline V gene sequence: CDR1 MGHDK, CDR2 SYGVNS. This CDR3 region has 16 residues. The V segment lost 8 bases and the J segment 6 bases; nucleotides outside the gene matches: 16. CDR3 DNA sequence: TGTGCCAGCCGGCCCTCTAGCGGGCTGTCGATGGATACGCAGTATTTT. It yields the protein CASRPSSGLSMDTQYF.

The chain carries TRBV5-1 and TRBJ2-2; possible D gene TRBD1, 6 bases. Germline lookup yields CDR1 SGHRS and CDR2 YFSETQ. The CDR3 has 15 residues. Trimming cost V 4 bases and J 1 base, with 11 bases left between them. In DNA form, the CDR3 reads TGCGCCAGCAGCCCTCAGGGGTTGAACACCGGGGAGCTGTTTTTT. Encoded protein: CASSPQGLNTGELFF.

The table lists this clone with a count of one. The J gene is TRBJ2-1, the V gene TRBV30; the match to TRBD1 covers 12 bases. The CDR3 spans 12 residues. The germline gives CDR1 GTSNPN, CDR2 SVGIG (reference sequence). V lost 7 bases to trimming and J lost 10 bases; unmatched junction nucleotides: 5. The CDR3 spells CALGTGGWEQFF. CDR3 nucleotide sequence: TGTGCCTTAGGGACAGGGGGCTGGGAGCAGTTCTTC.

The chain's CDR3 is CASSLAGFNQPQHF. Written as DNA, the CDR3 is TGTGCCAGCAGCTTAGCGGGGTTCAATCAGCCCCAGCATTTT. The V and J genes are TRBV7-2 and TRBJ1-5; D is ambiguous. The CDR3 contains 14 residues. The germline V gene encodes CDR1 SGHTA and CDR2 FQGNSA. V lost 0 bases, J lost 3 bases, and 6 bases lay in between. Full variable domain (outside the CDR3, taken from reference TRBV7-2 and TRBJ1-5): GAGVSQSPSNKVTEKGKDVELRCDPISGHTALYWYRQSLGQGLEFLIYFQGNSAPDKSGLPSDRFSAERTGGSVSTLTIQRTQQEDSAVYLCASSLAGFNQPQHFGDGTRLSIL.

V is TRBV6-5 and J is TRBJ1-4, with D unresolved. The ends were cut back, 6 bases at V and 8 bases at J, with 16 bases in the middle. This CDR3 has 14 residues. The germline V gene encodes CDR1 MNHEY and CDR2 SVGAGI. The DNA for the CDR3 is TGTGCCAGCAGGGATACAGAAGGGCGGGAAAAACTGTTTTTT. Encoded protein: CASRDTEGREKLFF.

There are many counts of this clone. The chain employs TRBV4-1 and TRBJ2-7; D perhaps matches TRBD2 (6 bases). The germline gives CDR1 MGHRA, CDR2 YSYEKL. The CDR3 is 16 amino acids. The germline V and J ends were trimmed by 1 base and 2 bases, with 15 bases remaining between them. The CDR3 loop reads CASSQVAELHTYEQYF. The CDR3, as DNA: TGCGCCAGCAGCCAAGTAGCGGAACTCCATACCTACGAGCAGTACTTC.

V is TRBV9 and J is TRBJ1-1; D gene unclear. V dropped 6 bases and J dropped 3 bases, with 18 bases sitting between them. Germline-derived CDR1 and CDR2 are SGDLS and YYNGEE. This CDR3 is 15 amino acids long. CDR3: CASTPFEASDTEAFF. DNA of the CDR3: TGTGCCAGCACCCCCTTCGAGGCATCGGACACTGAAGCTTTCTTT.

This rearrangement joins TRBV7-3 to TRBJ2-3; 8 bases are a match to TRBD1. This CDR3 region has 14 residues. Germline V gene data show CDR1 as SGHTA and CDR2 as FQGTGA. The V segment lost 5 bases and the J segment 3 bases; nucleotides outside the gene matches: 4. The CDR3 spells CASSPTGGTDTQYF. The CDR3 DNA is TGTGCCAGCAGCCCCACAGGGGGTACAGATACGCAGTATTTT.

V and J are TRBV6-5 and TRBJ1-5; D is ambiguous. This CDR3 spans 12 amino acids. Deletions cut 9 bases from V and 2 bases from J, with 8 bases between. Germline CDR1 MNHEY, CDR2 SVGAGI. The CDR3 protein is CASGEGNQPQHF. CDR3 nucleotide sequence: TGTGCCAGTGGGGAGGGCAATCAGCCCCAGCATTTT.

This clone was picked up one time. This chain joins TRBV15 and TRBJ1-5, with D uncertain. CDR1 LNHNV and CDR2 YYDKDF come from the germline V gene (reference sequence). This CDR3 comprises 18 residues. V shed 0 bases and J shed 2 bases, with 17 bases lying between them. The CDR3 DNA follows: TGTGCCACCAGCAGAGAAGGGTCACCCCTCGGGCGCAATCAGCCCCAGCATTTT. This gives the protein CATSREGSPLGRNQPQHF.

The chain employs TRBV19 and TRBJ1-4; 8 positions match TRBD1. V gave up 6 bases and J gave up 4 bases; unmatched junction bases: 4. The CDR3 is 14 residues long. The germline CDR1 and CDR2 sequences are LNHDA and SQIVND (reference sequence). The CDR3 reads CASSTQGGNEKLFF. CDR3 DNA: TGTGCCAGTAGCACACAGGGGGGTAATGAAAAACTGTTTTTT.

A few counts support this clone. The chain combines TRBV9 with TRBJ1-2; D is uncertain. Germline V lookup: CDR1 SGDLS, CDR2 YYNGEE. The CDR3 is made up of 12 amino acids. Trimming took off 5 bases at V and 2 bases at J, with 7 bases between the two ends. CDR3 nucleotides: TGTGCCAGCAGTTACCCGAACTATGGCTACACCTTC. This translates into CASSYPNYGYTF. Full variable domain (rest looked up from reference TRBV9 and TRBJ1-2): DSGVTQTPKHLITATGQRVTLRCSPRSGDLSVYWYQQSLDQGLQFLIQYYNGEERAKGNILERFSAQQFPDLHSELNLSSLELGDSALYFCASSYPNYGYTFGSGTRLTVV.

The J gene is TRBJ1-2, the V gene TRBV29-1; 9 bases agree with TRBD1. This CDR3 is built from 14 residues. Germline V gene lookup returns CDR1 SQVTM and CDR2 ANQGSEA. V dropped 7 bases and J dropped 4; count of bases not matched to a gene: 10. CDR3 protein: CSGGQGRTLYGYTF. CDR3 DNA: TGCAGCGGAGGACAGGGGCGCACCCTCTATGGCTACACCTTC.

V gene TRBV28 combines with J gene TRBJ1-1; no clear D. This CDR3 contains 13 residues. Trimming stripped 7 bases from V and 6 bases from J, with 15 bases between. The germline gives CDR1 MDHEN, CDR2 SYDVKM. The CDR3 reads CASTFDVSAEAFF. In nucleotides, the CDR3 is TGTGCCAGCACCTTTGACGTCAGCGCTGAAGCTTTCTTT.

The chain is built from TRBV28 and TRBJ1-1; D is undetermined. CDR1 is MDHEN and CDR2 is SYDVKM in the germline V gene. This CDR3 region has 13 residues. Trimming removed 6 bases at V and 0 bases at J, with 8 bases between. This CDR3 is CASRGRLNTEAFF. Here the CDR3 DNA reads TGTGCCAGCAGGGGCCGTTTGAACACTGAAGCTTTCTTT.

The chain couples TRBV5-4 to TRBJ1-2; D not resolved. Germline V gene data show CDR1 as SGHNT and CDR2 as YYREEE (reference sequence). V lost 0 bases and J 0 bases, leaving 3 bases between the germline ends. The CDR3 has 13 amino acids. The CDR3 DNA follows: TGTGCCAGCAGCTTGGGAGCTAACTATGGCTACACCTTC. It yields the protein CASSLGANYGYTF.

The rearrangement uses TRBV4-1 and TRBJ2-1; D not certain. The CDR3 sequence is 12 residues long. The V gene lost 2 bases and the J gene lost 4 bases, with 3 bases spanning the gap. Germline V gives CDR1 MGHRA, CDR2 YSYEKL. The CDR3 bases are TGCGCCAGCAGCCAACTGTACAATGAGCAGTTCTTC. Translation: CASSQLYNEQFF.

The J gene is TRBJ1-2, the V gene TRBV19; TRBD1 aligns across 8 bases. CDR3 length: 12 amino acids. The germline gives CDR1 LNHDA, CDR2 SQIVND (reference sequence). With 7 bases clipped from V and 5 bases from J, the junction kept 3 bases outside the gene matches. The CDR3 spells CASTDRGYGYTF. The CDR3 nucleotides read TGTGCCAGTACTGACAGGGGTTATGGCTACACCTTC.

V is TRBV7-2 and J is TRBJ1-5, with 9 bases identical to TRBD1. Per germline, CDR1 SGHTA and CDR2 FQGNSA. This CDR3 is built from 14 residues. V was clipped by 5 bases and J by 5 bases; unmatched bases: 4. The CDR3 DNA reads TGTGCCAGCAGCCCGGACAGGGGACATCAGCCCCAGCATTTT. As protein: CASSPDRGHQPQHF.

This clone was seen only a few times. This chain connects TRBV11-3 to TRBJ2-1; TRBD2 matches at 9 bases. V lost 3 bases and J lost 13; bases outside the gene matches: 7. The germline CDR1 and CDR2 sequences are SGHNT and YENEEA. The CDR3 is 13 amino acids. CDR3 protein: CASSLDGRGGQFF. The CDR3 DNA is TGTGCCAGCAGCTTGGATGGGCGGGGGGGCCAGTTCTTC.

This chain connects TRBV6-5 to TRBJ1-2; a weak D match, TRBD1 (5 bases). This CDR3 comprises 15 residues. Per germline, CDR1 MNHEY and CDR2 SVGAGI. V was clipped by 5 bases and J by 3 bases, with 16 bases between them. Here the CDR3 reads CASSPTRQPYYGYTF. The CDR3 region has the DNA TGTGCCAGCAGTCCCACCCGACAGCCCTACTATGGCTACACCTTC.

The CDR3 region is CASSQDRVYGYTF. The CDR3 coding sequence is TGTGCCAGCAGTCAGGACAGGGTCTATGGCTACACCTTC. This chain connects TRBV28 to TRBJ1-2; TRBD1 agrees at 8 bases. The CDR3 is 13 amino acids. Germline V gene data show CDR1 as MDHEN and CDR2 as SYDVKM. Trimming at V came to 5 bases and at J to 4 bases, leaving 3 bases not matched to a gene.

CDR3 sequence: CASSSPPRNEAFF. The CDR3 nucleotides read TGTGCCAGCAGCTCCCCCCCCAGGAATGAAGCTTTCTTT. The chain couples TRBV13 to TRBJ1-1; D is undetermined. Germline assignment: CDR1 PRHDT and CDR2 FYEKMQ (reference sequence). Trimming took 4 bases from V and 7 from J, leaving 13 bases between them. The CDR3 runs to 13 residues.

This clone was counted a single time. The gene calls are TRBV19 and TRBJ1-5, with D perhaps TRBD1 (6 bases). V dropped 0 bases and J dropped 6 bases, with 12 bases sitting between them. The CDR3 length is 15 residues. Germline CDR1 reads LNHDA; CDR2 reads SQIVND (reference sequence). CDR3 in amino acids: CASSIDLWGRQPQHF. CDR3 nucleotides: TGTGCCAGTAGTATAGATCTATGGGGGCGTCAGCCCCAGCATTTT.

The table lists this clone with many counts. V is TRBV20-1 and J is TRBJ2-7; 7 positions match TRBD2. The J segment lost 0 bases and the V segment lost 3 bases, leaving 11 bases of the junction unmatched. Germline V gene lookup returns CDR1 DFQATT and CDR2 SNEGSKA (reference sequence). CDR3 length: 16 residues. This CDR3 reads CSASSLADLASYEQYF. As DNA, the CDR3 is TGCAGTGCTAGTTCTCTAGCGGACTTGGCCTCCTACGAGCAGTACTTC.